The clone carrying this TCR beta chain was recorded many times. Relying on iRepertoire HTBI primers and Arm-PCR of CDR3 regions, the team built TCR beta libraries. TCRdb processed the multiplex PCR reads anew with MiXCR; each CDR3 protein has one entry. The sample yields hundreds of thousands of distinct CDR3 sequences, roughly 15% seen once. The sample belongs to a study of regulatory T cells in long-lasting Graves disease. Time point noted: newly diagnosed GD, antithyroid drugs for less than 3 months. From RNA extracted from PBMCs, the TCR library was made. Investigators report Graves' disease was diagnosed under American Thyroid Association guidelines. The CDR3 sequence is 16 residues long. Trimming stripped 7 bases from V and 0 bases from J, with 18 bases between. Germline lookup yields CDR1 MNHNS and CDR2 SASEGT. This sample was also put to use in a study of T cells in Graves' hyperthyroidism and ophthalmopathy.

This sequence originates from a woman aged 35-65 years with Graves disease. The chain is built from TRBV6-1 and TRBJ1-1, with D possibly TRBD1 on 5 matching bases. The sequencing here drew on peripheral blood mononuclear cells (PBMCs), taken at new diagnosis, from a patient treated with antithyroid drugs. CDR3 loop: CASTPPGGYMNTEAFF. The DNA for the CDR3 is TGTGCCAGCACCCCGCCGGGGGGATACATGAACACTGAAGCTTTCTTT.